This T cell receptor (beta chain) was profiled in a study of blood T cells in healthy people across ages. Points from the study as a whole: Higher diversity and more naive CD4+ cells were features of long-lived donors, compared to aged donors.

This CDR3 is 16 amino acids long. CDR1 and CDR2 from the germline V gene are SQVTM and ANQGSEA. Per sample, extraction of total RNA gave at least 5 micrograms in every case. As for this clonotype: The antigen remains undetermined. The germline gene is not matched at one end of the junction; a read error may be the cause.

A sample-barcoded 5' primer and a J-beta primer mix were used in a second PCR of about 7 to 12 cycles. Individual samples furnished no less than 2.5 million CDR3-containing paired-end reads apiece. TCRdb analysed the 5' RACE reads with MiXCR anew, one entry per CDR3 protein. This sample has roughly 800,000 distinct CDR3 sequences, with roughly 60% found just once. This TCR was recovered from a man aged 30-40 years in good health. The chain couples TRBV29-1 to TRBJ2-3; a weak D match, TRBD2 (6 bases). Specimen: blood. Here the CDR3 reads CSAETPKARGFYTQYF. CDR3 DNA sequence: TGCAGCGCTGAAACCCCCAAGGCTCGGGGGTTCTATACGCAGTATTTT.